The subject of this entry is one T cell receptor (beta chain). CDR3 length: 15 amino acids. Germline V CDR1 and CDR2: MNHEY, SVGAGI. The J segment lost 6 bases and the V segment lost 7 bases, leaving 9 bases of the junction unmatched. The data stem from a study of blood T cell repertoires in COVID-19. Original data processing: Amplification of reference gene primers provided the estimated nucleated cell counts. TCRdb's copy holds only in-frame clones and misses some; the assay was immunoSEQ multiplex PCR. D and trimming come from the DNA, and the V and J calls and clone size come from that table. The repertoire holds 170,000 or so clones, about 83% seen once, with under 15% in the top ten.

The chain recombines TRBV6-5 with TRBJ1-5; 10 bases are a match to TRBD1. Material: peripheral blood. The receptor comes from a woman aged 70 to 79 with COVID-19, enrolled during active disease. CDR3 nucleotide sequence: TGTGCCAGCACCCTGACAGGGGGCGCCGGTCAGCCCCAGCATTTT. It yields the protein CASTLTGGAGQPQHF.